This T cell receptor (beta chain) was recorded in a study of blood T cells in healthy people across ages. A second about 7 to 11 cycle PCR used barcoded and J-beta primers. TCRdb itself ran the 5' RACE reads through MiXCR, one entry per CDR3 protein. This table holds roughly 830,000 distinct CDR3 sequences, about 62% found once. Notes on this clonotype: Its target is not known.

The germline gives CDR1 LNHNV, CDR2 YYDKDF (reference sequence). The V and J ends lost 5 bases and 4 bases respectively, with 15 bases between them. The CDR3 extends over 14 amino acids. Regarding the study as a whole: Diversity estimates drawn from one million T cells were deemed underestimates. Long-lived and aged donors differed, with more naive CD4+ cells and higher diversity in the long-lived.

The TCR comes from a man aged 25-45 years in good health. This chain connects TRBV15 to TRBJ2-7; a weak D match, TRBD2 (6 bases). The sample was blood. The CDR3 DNA sequence: TGTGCCACCAGCGGGCTGGGGGGAGTTTACGAGCAGTACTTC. Amino acids: CATSGLGGVYEQYF.